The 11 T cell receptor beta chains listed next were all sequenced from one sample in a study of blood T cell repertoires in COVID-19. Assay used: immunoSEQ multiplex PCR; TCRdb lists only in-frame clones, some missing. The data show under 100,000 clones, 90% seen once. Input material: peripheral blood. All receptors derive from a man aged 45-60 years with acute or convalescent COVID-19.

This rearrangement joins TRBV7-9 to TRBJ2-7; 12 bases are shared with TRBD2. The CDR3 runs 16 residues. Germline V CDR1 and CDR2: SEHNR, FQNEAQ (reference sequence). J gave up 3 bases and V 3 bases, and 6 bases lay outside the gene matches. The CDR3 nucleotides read TGTGCCAGCAGCTTTGAAGGACTAGCGGGACGCTACGAGCAGTACTTC. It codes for CASSFEGLAGRYEQYF.

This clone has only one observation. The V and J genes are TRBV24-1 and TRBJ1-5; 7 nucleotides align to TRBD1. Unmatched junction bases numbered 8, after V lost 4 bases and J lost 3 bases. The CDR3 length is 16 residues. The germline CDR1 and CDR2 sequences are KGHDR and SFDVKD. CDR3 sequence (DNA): TGTGCCACCAGTGACAACTCCAGGGGGGACAATCAGCCCCAGCATTTT. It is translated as CATSDNSRGDNQPQHF.

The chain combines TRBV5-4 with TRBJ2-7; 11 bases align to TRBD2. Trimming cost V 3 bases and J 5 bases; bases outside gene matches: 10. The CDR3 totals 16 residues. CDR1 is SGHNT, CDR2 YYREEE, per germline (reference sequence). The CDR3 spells CASSSGLAVLSHEQYF. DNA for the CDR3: TGTGCCAGCAGCTCGGGACTAGCGGTCTTAAGTCACGAGCAGTACTTC.

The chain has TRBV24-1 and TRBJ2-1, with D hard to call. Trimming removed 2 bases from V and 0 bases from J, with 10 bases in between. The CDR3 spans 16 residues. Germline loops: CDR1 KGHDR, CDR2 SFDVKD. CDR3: CATSDSFPSSYNEQFF. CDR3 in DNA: TGTGCCACCAGTGATTCCTTTCCCAGCTCCTACAATGAGCAGTTCTTC.

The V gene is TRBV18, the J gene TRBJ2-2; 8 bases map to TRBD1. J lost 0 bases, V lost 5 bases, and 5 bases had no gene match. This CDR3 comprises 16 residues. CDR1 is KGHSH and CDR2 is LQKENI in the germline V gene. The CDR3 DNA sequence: TGTGCCAGCTCAGGACAGGGAAGTACGAACACCGGGGAGCTGTTTTTT. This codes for CASSGQGSTNTGELFF.

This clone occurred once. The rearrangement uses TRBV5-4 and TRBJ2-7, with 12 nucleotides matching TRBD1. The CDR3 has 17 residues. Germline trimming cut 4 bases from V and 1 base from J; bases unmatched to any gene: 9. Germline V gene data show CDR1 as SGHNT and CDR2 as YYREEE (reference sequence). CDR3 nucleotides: TGTGCCAGCAGCCGTGGGACAGGGGGCGCGGAATCCTACGAGCAGTACTTC. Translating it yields CASSRGTGGAESYEQYF.

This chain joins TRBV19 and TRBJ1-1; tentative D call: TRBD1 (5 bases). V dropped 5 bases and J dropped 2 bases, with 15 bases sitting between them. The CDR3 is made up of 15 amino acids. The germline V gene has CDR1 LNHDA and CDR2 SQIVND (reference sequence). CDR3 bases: TGTGCCAGTAGTGCCCGGACACTGGGAAACACTGAAGCTTTCTTT. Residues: CASSARTLGNTEAFF.

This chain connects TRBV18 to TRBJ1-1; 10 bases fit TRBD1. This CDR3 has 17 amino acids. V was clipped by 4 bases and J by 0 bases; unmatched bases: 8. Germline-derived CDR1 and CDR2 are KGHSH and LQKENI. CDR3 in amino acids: CASSLSGTGAMNTEAFF. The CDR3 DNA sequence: TGTGCCAGCTCACTCTCCGGGACAGGGGCAATGAACACTGAAGCTTTCTTT.

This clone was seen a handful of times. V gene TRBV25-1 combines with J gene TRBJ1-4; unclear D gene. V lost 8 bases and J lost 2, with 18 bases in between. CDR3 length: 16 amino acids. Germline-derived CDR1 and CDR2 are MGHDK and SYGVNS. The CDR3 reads CASARGRAATNEKLFF. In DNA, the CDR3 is TGTGCCAGCGCCCGAGGGAGGGCGGCTACTAATGAAAAACTGTTTTTT.

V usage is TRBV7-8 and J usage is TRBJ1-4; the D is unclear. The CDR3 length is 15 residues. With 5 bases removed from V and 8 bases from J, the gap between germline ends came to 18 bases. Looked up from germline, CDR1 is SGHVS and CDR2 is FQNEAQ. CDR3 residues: CASSIDPPWEEKLFF. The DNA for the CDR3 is TGTGCCAGCAGCATTGACCCACCGTGGGAGGAAAAACTGTTTTTT.

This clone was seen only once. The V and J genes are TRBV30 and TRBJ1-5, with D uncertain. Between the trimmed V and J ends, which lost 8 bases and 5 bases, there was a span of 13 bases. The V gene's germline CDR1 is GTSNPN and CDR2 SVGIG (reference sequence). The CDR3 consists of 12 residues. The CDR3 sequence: CAGPGVYQPQHF. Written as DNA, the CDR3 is TGTGCCGGTCCCGGGGTATATCAGCCCCAGCATTTT. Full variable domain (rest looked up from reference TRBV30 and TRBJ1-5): SQTIHQWPATLVQPVGSPLSLECTVEGTSNPNLYWYRQAAGRGLQLLFYSVGIGQISSEVPQNLSASRPQDRQFILSSKKLLLSDSGFYLCAGPGVYQPQHFGDGTRLSIL.